This T cell receptor (beta chain) was sequenced during a study of PD-1 blockade in classical Hodgkin lymphoma. V lost 0 bases and J 0 bases, leaving 8 bases between the germline ends. Per germline, CDR1 SGHNT and CDR2 YENEEA. The CDR3 runs to 16 residues. TCRdb keeps only in-frame clones here, not all; method: immunoSEQ multiplex PCR. The sample shows around 91,000 clones, about 89% of them seen only once. Every patient was affected by relapse after autologous stem cell transplantation, while exposure to brentuximab vedotin was not uniform. The clonotype was recovered from a human donor with classical Hodgkin lymphoma. This sequence joins TRBV11-3 and TRBJ2-2; no reliable D call. Sequenced material: peripheral blood mononuclear cells (PBMCs), taken at baseline. The CDR3 region is CASSLEPPPNTGELFF. Written as DNA, the CDR3 is TGTGCCAGCAGCTTAGAACCCCCGCCGAACACCGGGGAGCTGTTTTTT.